This T cell receptor beta chain came from a study of regulatory T cells in long-lasting Graves disease. Time point of the sample: newly diagnosed GD, antithyroid drugs for less than 3 months. Extracted RNA from PBMCs served as the source of the TCR library. CDR3 length equals 14 residues. The V gene lost 3 bases and the J gene lost 5 bases, with 14 bases spanning the gap. Germline lookup yields CDR1 MNHNS and CDR2 SASEGT. This clonotype was observed a few times. To make TCR beta libraries, researchers used iRepertoire HTBI primers and Arm-PCR of CDR3 regions. One entry per CDR3 protein results from TCRdb running MiXCR on the multiplex PCR reads. This table has roughly 610,000 distinct CDR3 sequences, 15% to 20% appearing once. This sample also belongs to another study, concerning T cells in Graves' hyperthyroidism and ophthalmopathy. From that second work: Most thyroid clonotypes expanded above 0.001 were also detected in blood. In simple terms, a model built on 13 V-J features told ophthalmopathy apart from stable hyperthyroidism.

The sequence came from a man aged 18 to 29 with Graves disease. The J gene is TRBJ2-7, the V gene TRBV6-1; a possible D gene is TRBD1 (5 bases). The material sequenced was peripheral blood mononuclear cells (PBMCs), taken at new diagnosis, from a patient treated with antithyroid drugs. DNA of the CDR3: TGTGCCAGCAGTGAGCTTGGGGCCGAGGACGAGCAGTACTTC. It translates to CASSELGAEDEQYF.